This T cell receptor (beta chain) was captured by sequencing in a study of regulatory T cells in long-lasting Graves disease. Study at large: Persistence in Graves' disease denoted antithyroid drug use beyond 5 years alongside positive TSH receptor antibodies. Findings and limits, study-wide: Patients with persistent disease shared around 2,700 public clonotypes, outpacing the roughly 950 shared by new patients.

To note about this clonotype: Its antigen is currently unknown.

Arm-PCR of CDR3 regions and iRepertoire HTBI primers were used to build TCR beta libraries. TCRdb ran MiXCR on the multiplex PCR reads and lists one entry per CDR3 protein. Among about 400,000 distinct CDR3 sequences listed, about 20% were seen once. CDR1 is DFQATT and CDR2 is SNEGSKA in the germline V gene (reference sequence). This CDR3 comprises 16 residues. V dropped 3 bases and J dropped 5; count of bases not matched to a gene: 10. The sample's time point: persistent/refractory GD, antithyroid drugs over 5 years with positive TRAb. RNA from PBMCs was the source of the TCR library. One endocrinology department in Xi'an, China, was where patients came from.

Sequencing used peripheral blood mononuclear cells (PBMCs), obtained when the disease was refractory, from a patient treated with antithyroid drugs. The V gene is TRBV20-1, the J gene TRBJ1-5; 10 nucleotides agree with TRBD1. This TCR was sampled from a female donor with Graves disease. The DNA of the CDR3 is TGCAGTGCTAGGGCTACTGGGACAGGGGAACATCAGCCCCAGCATTTT. It specifies CSARATGTGEHQPQHF.